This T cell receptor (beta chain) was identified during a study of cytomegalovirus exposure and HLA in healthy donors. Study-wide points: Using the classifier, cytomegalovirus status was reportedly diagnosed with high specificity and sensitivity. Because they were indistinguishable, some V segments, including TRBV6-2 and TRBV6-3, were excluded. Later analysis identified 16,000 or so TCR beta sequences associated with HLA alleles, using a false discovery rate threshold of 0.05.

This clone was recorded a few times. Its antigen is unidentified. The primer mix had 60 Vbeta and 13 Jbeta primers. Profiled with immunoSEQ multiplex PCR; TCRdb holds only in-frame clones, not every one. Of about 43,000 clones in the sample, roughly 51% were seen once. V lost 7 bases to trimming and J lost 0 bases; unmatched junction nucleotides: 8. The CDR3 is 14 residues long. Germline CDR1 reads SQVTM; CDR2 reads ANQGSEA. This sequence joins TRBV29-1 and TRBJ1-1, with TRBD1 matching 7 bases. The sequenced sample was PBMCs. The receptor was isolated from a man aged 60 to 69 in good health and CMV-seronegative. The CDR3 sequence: CSGRDRGMNTEAFF. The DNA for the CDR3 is TGCAGCGGCCGGGACAGAGGAATGAACACTGAAGCTTTCTTT. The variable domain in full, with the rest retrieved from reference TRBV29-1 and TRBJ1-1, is SAVISQKPSRDICQRGTSLTIQCQVDSQVTMMFWYRQQPGQSLTLIATANQGSEATYESGFVIDKFPISRPNLTFSTLTVSNMSPEDSSIYLCSGRDRGMNTEAFFGQGTRLTVV.